One sample yielded the 15 T cell receptor beta chains listed below, sequenced in a study of cytomegalovirus exposure and HLA in healthy donors. PCR involved 60 Vbeta and 13 Jbeta primers. Assay: immunoSEQ multiplex PCR; the TCRdb copy retains only in-frame clones and omits some. This table holds some 170,000 clones, roughly 79% found once. Sequencing was carried out using PBMCs. These receptors were obtained from a man aged 40-49 years in good health and CMV-seropositive.

To note about this clone: One end of the junction fails to match germline, which may point to a read error. This chain joins TRBV27 and TRBJ1-1, with D tentatively TRBD1 (6 bases). The CDR3 has 18 residues. In germline, CDR1 is MNHEY, CDR2 SMNVEV (reference sequence). For the CDR3, the DNA is TGTGTCAGCAGTTTCTCTCCTAAAGCGGACAGTGAAGGAGCGGAAGCTTTCTTT. Amino acid sequence: CVSSFSPKADSEGAEAFF.

This clone was counted once. The chain is built from TRBV2 and TRBJ1-1; 8 bases fit TRBD1. Germline V gives CDR1 SNHLY, CDR2 FYNNEI. There are 14 residues in the CDR3. V shed 3 bases and J 5 bases; nucleotides not matched to a gene: 5. The CDR3 bases are TGTGCCAGCAGTGAGTTCAGGGGGCAAACTGAAGCTTTCTTT. Amino acid sequence: CASSEFRGQTEAFF. Full variable domain (outside the CDR3, taken from reference TRBV2 and TRBJ1-1): EPEVTQTPSHQVTQMGQEVILRCVPISNHLYFYWYRQILGQKVEFLVSFYNNEISEKSEIFDDQFSVERPDGSNFTLKIRSTKLEDSAMYFCASSEFRGQTEAFFGQGTRLTVV.

In its sample, this clone was seen once. The gene calls are TRBV25-1 and TRBJ2-7; no reliable D call. The length of the CDR3 is 11 residues. Trimming removed 3 bases at V and 6 bases at J, with 6 bases between. Germline V gene lookup returns CDR1 MGHDK and CDR2 SYGVNS. DNA of the CDR3: TGTGCCAGCAGTGACAGTGGCGAGCAGTACTTC. This gives the protein CASSDSGEQYF.

The chain joins TRBV5-3 to TRBJ2-3; no definite D call. TRBV5-3 is identified as an open reading frame with a role that is uncertain. V was clipped by 0 bases and J by 4 bases, with 6 bases between them. The CDR3 spans 13 residues. The CDR3: CARSLVAADTQYF. The CDR3 nucleotides are TGTGCCAGAAGCTTGGTGGCGGCAGATACGCAGTATTTT.

This clone was recorded a few times. This CDR3 is also generated by other DNA sequences in the sample. The chain recombines TRBV5-1 with TRBJ1-1, with 7 bases identical to TRBD1. V lost 0 bases and J lost 1; bases outside the gene matches: 3. The germline gives CDR1 SGHRS, CDR2 YFSETQ. The CDR3 loop spans 15 amino acids. This CDR3 is CASSLGGQSNTEAFF. The CDR3 DNA follows: TGCGCCAGCAGCTTGGGGGGACAGTCGAACACTGAAGCTTTCTTT.

V usage is TRBV5-4 and J usage is TRBJ2-7; D gene unclear. Trimming removed 1 base from V and 1 base from J, with 12 bases in between. Germline V gene lookup returns CDR1 SGHNT and CDR2 YYREEE (reference sequence). There are 15 residues in the CDR3. This CDR3 is CASSLSLVGSYEQYF. The DNA for the CDR3 is TGTGCCAGCAGCTTGTCCCTAGTCGGTTCCTACGAGCAGTACTTC.

The chain recombines TRBV7-2 with TRBJ2-1; 10 bases agree with TRBD2. CDR3 length: 15 residues. The germline V gene has CDR1 SGHTA and CDR2 FQGNSA. J gave up 5 bases and V 2 bases, and 3 bases lay outside the gene matches. The CDR3: CASSLLAGVHNEQFF. The CDR3 nucleotides read TGTGCCAGCAGCTTACTAGCGGGAGTCCACAATGAGCAGTTCTTC.

This sequence joins TRBV4-1 and TRBJ1-3, with 11 bases that match TRBD1. The CDR3 consists of 16 residues. V gave up 1 base and J gave up 7 bases; unmatched junction bases: 6. Per the germline V gene, CDR1 is MGHRA and CDR2 is YSYEKL. The CDR3 region is CASSQVRGQGANTIYF. In nucleotides, the CDR3 is TGCGCCAGCAGCCAAGTCAGAGGACAGGGGGCGAACACCATATATTTT.

This clone was recorded a few times. The V gene is TRBV6-6, the J gene TRBJ2-3; TRBD2 matches at 12 bases. J lost 4 bases, V lost 6 bases, and 8 bases had no gene match. Germline loops: CDR1 MNHNY, CDR2 SVGAGI (reference sequence). The CDR3 contains 16 residues. The CDR3 DNA sequence: TGTGCCAGCAGCCCGCGACTAGCGGGAGTAGCAGATACGCAGTATTTT. Translation: CASSPRLAGVADTQYF.

This clone has only a few counts. This chain uses TRBV5-1 with TRBJ2-1; 14 bases align to TRBD2. Germline V lookup: CDR1 SGHRS, CDR2 YFSETQ. This CDR3 is built from 16 residues. Unmatched junction bases numbered 7, after V lost 4 bases and J lost 7 bases. DNA for the CDR3: TGCGCCAGCAGCCCAGGGACTAGCGGGAGTCGGAATGAGCAGTTCTTC. Amino acids: CASSPGTSGSRNEQFF. Based on the CDR3 plus reference TRBV5-1 and TRBJ2-1, the full variable domain is KAGVTQTPRYLIKTRGQQVTLSCSPISGHRSVSWYQQTPGQGLQFLFEYFSETQRNKGNFPGRFSGRQFSNSRSEMNVSTLELGDSALYLCASSPGTSGSRNEQFFGPGTRLTVL.

The rearrangement joins TRBV7-8 to TRBJ1-4, with TRBD1 matching over 9 bases. The CDR3 runs 15 residues. The V gene's germline CDR1 is SGHVS and CDR2 FQNEAQ. The junction had 11 bases not matched to a gene; V was cut back by 7 bases and J by 8 bases. This CDR3 reads CASTTRGQGGEKLFF. CDR3 DNA sequence: TGTGCCAGCACTACCAGGGGACAGGGAGGGGAAAAACTGTTTTTT.

This chain connects TRBV5-1 to TRBJ2-3; D is undetermined. There are 12 residues in the CDR3. Per germline, CDR1 SGHRS and CDR2 YFSETQ. V was clipped by 4 bases and J by 3 bases, with 6 bases between them. Here the CDR3 reads CASSQSTDTQYF. CDR3 DNA: TGCGCCAGCAGCCAGTCAACAGATACGCAGTATTTT.

A few counts support this clone. The chain uses TRBV9 and TRBJ2-5; D is possibly TRBD1 (5 bases). This CDR3 is built from 14 residues. V was cut by 0 bases and J by 2 bases, with 8 bases left in between. CDR1 and CDR2 from the germline V gene are SGDLS and YYNGEE. As DNA, the CDR3 is TGTGCCAGCAGCGTAGGGACATCACAAGAGACCCAGTACTTC. Translating gives CASSVGTSQETQYF.

V usage is TRBV9 and J usage is TRBJ2-5; D uncertain. Germline V CDR1 and CDR2: SGDLS, YYNGEE. V shed 7 bases and J shed 1 base, with 5 bases lying between them. The CDR3 is made up of 11 amino acids. The CDR3 DNA reads as TGTGCCAGCCCCCTCCAAGAGACCCAGTACTTC. Its translation: CASPLQETQYF.

V usage is TRBV5-1 and J usage is TRBJ2-5, with D perhaps matching TRBD1 (5 bases). CDR1 is SGHRS and CDR2 is YFSETQ in the germline V gene. Trimming left V 3 bases short and J 3 bases short, with 9 bases between. The CDR3 length is 13 residues. This CDR3 is CASSWGLEETQYF. CDR3 DNA sequence: TGCGCCAGCAGCTGGGGCTTAGAAGAGACCCAGTACTTC.